Below are 5 T cell receptor beta chains sequenced from a single sample in a study of blood T cell repertoires in COVID-19. Here immunoSEQ multiplex PCR was the method, and the copy in TCRdb shows in-frame clones only, minus some. The table shows about 130,000 clones, with 75% to 90% occurring only once. Input material: peripheral blood. The receptors here all came from a human donor in a cohort sampled during active COVID-19.

The chain is built from TRBV9 and TRBJ1-1; D unresolved. Germline loops: CDR1 SGDLS, CDR2 YYNGEE. Trimming left V 3 bases short and J 4 bases short, with 10 bases between. The CDR3 runs 13 residues. CDR3 protein: CASSARWSTEAFF. The CDR3 nucleotides read TGTGCCAGCAGCGCAAGGTGGAGCACTGAAGCTTTCTTT.

The V and J genes are TRBV5-1 and TRBJ1-1; 9 positions match TRBD1. With 1 base clipped from V and 5 bases from J, the junction kept 9 bases outside the gene matches. Germline CDR1 reads SGHRS; CDR2 reads YFSETQ. The CDR3 has 16 residues. In DNA form, the CDR3 reads TGCGCCAGCAGCTTGACACGGGGACAGGGAAGGACTGAAGCTTTCTTT. Its protein is CASSLTRGQGRTEAFF.

The chain employs TRBV19 and TRBJ2-3, with D perhaps TRBD2 (6 bases). CDR1 and CDR2 from the germline V gene are LNHDA and SQIVND (reference sequence). Trimming left V 7 bases short and J 0 bases short, with 14 bases between. This CDR3 region has 15 residues. CDR3 loop: CASNAGPSSTDTQYF. CDR3 in DNA: TGTGCCAGTAACGCGGGGCCTTCGAGCACAGATACGCAGTATTTT.

The rearrangement joins TRBV27 to TRBJ1-3; TRBD1 matches 9 bases. V lost 6 bases and J lost 4; bases outside the gene matches: 7. Germline lookup yields CDR1 MNHEY and CDR2 SMNVEV (reference sequence). The CDR3 consists of 15 residues. CDR3 region: CASRPGTGSGNTIYF. In DNA form, the CDR3 reads TGTGCCAGCAGACCCGGGACAGGGTCCGGAAACACCATATATTTT.

The rearrangement joins TRBV7-2 to TRBJ2-3, with TRBD2 identical over 7 bases. Germline V gene lookup returns CDR1 SGHTA and CDR2 FQGNSA. This CDR3 contains 14 residues. The V segment lost 5 bases and the J segment 4 bases; nucleotides outside the gene matches: 6. Written as DNA, the CDR3 is TGTGCCAGCAGCGCCTTCCTAGCGGCAGATACGCAGTATTTT. Residues: CASSAFLAADTQYF.